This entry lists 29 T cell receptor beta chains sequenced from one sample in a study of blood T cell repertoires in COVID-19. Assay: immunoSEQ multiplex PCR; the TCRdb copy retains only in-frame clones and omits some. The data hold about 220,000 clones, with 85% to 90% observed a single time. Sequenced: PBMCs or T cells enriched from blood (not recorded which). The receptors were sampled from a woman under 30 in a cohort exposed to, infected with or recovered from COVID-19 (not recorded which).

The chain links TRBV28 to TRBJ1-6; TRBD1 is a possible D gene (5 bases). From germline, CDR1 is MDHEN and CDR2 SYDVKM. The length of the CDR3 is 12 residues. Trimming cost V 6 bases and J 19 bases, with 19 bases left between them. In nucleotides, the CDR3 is TGTGCCAGCAGATCGGGGGTTTTAGGTATACACTTT. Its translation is CASRSGVLGIHF. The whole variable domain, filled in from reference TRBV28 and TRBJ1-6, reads DVKVTQSSRYLVKRTGEKVFLECVQDMDHENMFWYRQDPGLGLRLIYFSYDVKMKEKGDIPEGYSVSREKKERFSLILESASTNQTSMYLCASRSGVLGIHFGNGTRLTVT.

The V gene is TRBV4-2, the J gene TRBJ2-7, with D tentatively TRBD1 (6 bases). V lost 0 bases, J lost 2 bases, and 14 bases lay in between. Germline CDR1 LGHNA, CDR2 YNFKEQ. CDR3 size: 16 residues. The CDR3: CASSQDNAGVAYEQYF. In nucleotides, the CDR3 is TGTGCCAGCAGCCAAGACAACGCAGGGGTAGCCTACGAGCAGTACTTC.

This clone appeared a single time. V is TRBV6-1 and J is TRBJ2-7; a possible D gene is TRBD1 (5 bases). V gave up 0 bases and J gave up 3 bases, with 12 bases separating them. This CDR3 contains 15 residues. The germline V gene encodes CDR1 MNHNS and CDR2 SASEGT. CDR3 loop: CASSEAPDTYYEQYF. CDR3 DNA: TGTGCCAGCAGTGAAGCCCCGGACACTTACTACGAGCAGTACTTC.

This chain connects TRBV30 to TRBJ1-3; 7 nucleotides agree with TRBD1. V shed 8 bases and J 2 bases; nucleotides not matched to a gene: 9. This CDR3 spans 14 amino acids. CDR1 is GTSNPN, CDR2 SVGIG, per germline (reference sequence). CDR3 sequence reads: CAQTPGGAGNTIYF. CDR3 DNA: TGTGCCCAGACCCCAGGGGGAGCTGGAAACACCATATATTTT.

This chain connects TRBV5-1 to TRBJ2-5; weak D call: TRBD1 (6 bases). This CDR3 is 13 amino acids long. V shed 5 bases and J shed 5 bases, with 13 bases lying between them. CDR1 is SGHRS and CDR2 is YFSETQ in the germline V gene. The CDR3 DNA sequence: TGCGCCAGCAGACGGGACATAGGGGAGACCCAGTACTTC. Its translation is CASRRDIGETQYF.

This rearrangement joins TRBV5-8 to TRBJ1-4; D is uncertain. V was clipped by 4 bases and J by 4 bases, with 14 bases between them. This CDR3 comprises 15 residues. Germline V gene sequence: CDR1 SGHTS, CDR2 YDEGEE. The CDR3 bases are TGTGCCAGCAGCCCCTCGGGAGCGATTAATGAAAAACTGTTTTTT. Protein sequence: CASSPSGAINEKLFF.

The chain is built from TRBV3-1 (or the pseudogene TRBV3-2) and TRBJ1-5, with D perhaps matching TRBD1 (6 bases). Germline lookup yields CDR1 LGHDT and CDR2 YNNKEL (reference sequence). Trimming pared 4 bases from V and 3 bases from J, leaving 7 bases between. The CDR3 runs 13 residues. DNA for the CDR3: TGTGCCAGCAGCCGGGACAACAATCAGCCCCAGCATTTT. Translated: CASSRDNNQPQHF.

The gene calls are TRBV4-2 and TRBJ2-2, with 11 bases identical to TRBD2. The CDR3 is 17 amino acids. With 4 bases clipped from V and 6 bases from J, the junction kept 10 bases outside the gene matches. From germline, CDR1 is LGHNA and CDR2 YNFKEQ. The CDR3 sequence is CASSPLAGGPAAGELFF. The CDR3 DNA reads TGTGCCAGCAGCCCGTTAGCGGGAGGGCCCGCGGCCGGGGAGCTGTTTTTT.

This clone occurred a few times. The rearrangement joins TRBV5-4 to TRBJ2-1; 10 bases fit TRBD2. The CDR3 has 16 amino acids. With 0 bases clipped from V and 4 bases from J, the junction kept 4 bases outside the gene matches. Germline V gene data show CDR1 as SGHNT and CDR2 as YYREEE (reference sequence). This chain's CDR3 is CASSLGGAGGYNEQFF. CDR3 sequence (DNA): TGTGCCAGCAGCTTGGGAGGAGCGGGAGGGTACAATGAGCAGTTCTTC.

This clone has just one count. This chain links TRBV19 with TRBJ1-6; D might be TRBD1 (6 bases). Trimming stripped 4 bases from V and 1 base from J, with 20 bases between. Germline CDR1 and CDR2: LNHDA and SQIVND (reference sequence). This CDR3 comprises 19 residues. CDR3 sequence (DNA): TGTGCCAGTAGTACTCGGAAGACGACAGGTTTGTCCTATAATTCACCCCTCCACTTT. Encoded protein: CASSTRKTTGLSYNSPLHF.

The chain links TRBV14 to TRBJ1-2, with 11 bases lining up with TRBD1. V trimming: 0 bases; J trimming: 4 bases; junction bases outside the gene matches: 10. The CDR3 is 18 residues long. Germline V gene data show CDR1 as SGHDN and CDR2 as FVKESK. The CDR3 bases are TGTGCCAGCAGCCAAGATATGCGGACAGGGGGCTTATCCTATGGCTACACCTTC. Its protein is CASSQDMRTGGLSYGYTF.

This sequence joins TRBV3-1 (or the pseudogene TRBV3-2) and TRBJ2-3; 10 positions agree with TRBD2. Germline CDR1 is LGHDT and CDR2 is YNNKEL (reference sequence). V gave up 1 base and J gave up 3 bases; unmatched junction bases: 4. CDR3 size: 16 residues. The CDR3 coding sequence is TGTGCCAGCAGCCAAGGGGCTAGCGGGAGTACAGATACGCAGTATTTT. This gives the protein CASSQGASGSTDTQYF.

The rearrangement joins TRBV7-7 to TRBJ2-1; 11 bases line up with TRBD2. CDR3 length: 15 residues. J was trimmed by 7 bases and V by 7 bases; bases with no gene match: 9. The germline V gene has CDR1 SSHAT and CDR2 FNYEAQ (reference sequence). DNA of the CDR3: TGTGCCAGCATCCCCCTAGCGGGGGGCCATAATGAGCAGTTCTTC. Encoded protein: CASIPLAGGHNEQFF.

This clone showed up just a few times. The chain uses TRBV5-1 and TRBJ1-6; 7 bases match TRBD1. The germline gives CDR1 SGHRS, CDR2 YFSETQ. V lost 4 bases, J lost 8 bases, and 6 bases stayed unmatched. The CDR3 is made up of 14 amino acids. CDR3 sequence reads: CASSIDRADSPLHF. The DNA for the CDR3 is TGCGCCAGCAGCATAGACAGGGCGGATTCACCCCTCCACTTT.

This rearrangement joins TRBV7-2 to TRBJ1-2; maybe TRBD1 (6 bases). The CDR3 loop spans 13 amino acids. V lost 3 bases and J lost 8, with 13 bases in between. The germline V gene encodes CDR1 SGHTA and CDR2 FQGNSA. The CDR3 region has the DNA TGTGCCAGCAGCTTGGGACCAGGGGAAGGCTACACCTTC. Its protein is CASSLGPGEGYTF.

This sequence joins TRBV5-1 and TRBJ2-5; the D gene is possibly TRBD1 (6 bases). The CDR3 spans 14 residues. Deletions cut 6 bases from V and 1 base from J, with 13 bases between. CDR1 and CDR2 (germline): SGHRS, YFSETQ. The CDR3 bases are TGCGCCAGCAATCCAGGACAGATCCAAGAGACCCAGTACTTC. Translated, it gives CASNPGQIQETQYF. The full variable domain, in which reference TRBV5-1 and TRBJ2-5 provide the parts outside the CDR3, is KAGVTQTPRYLIKTRGQQVTLSCSPISGHRSVSWYQQTPGQGLQFLFEYFSETQRNKGNFPGRFSGRQFSNSRSEMNVSTLELGDSALYLCASNPGQIQETQYFGPGTRLLVL.

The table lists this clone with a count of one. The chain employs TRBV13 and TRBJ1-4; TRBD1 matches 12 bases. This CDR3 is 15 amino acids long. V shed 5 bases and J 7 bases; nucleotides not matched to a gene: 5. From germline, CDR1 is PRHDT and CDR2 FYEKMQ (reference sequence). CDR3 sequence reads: CASSLGQGAGEKLFF. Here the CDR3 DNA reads TGTGCCAGCAGCCTGGGACAGGGGGCTGGTGAAAAACTGTTTTTT.

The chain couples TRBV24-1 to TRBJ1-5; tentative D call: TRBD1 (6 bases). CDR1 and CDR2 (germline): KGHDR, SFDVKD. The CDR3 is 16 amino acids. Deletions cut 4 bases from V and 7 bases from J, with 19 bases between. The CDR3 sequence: CATSESTGSESQPQHF. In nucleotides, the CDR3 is TGTGCCACCAGTGAGTCTACAGGGTCTGAATCCCAGCCCCAGCATTTT.

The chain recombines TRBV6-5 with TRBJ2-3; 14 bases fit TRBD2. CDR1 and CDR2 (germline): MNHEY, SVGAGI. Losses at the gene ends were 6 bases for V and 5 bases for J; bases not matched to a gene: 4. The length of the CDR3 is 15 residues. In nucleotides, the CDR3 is TGTGCCAGCAGGGGACTAGCGGGGGTTGGAGATACGCAGTATTTT. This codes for CASRGLAGVGDTQYF.

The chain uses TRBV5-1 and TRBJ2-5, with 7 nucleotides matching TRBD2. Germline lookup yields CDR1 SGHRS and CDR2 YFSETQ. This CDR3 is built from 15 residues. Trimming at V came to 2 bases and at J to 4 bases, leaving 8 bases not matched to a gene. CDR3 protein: CASSFEGRGGETQYF. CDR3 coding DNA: TGCGCCAGCAGCTTTGAAGGGCGCGGGGGAGAGACCCAGTACTTC. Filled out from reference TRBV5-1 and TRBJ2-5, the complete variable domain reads KAGVTQTPRYLIKTRGQQVTLSCSPISGHRSVSWYQQTPGQGLQFLFEYFSETQRNKGNFPGRFSGRQFSNSRSEMNVSTLELGDSALYLCASSFEGRGGETQYFGPGTRLLVL.

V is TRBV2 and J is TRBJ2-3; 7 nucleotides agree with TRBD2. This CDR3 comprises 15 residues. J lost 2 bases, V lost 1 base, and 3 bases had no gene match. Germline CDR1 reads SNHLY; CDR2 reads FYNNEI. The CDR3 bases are TGTGCCAGCAGTGAAGTCCGGGACTACACAGATACGCAGTATTTT. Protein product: CASSEVRDYTDTQYF.

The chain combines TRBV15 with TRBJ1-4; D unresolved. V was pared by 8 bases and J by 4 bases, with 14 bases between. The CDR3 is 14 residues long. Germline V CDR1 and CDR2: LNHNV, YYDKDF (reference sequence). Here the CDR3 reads CATASNSFNEKLFF. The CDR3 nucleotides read TGTGCCACCGCGTCAAACAGTTTTAATGAAAAACTGTTTTTT.

This CDR3 reads CASTGTGSSPLHF. CDR3 DNA sequence: TGTGCCAGTACCGGGACAGGGAGTTCACCCCTCCACTTT. This chain joins TRBV19 and TRBJ1-6; TRBD1 agrees at 9 bases. This CDR3 is 13 amino acids long. Germline values: CDR1 LNHDA, CDR2 SQIVND (reference sequence). The junction had 4 bases not matched to a gene; V was cut back by 7 bases and J by 9 bases.

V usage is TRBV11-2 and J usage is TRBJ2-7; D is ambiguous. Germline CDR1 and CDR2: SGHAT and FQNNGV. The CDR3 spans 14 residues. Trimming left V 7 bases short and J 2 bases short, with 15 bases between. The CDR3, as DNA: TGTGCCAGCACACGACTGCGAAATACCTACGAGCAGTACTTC. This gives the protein CASTRLRNTYEQYF. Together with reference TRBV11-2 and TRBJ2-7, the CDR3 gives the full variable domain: EAGVAQSPRYKIIEKRQSVAFWCNPISGHATLYWYQQILGQGPKLLIQFQNNGVVDDSQLPKDRFSAERLKGVDSTLKIQPAKLEDSAVYLCASTRLRNTYEQYFGPGTRLTVT.

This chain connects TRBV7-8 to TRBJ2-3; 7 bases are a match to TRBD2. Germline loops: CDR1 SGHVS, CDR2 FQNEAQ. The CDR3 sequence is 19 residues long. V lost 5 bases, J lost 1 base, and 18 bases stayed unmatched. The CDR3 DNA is TGTGCCAGCAGCCTTCTGACTTATCGTGGCGCGGGAGGCACAGATACGCAGTATTTT. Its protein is CASSLLTYRGAGGTDTQYF. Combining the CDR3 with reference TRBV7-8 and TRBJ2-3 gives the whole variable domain GAGVSQSPRYKVAKRGQDVALRCDPISGHVSLFWYQQALGQGPEFLTYFQNEAQLDKSGLPSDRFFAERPEGSVSTLKIQRTQQEDSAVYLCASSLLTYRGAGGTDTQYFGPGTRLTVL.

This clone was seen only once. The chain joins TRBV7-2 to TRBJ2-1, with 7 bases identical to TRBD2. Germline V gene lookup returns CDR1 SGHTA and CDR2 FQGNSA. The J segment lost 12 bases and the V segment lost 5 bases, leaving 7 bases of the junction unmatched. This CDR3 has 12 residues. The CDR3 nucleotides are TGTGCCAGCAGCCCCCAGTGGGAGGGGCAGTTCTTC. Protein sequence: CASSPQWEGQFF.

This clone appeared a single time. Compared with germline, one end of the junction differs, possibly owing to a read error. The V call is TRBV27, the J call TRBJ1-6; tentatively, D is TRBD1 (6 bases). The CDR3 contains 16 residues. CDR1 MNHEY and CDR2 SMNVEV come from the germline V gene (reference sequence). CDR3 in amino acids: CASSLYQGSFNSPLHF. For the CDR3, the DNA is TGTGCCAGCAGTTTATACCAGGGGTCCTTTAATTCACCCCTCCACTTT.

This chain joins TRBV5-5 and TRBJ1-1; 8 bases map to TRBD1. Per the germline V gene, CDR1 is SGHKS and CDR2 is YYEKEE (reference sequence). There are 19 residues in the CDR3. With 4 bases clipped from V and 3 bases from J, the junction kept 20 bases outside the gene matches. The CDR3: CASSLAEGQVTPEDTEAFF. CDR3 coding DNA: TGTGCCAGCAGCCTAGCTGAGGGACAGGTGACACCGGAGGACACTGAAGCTTTCTTT.

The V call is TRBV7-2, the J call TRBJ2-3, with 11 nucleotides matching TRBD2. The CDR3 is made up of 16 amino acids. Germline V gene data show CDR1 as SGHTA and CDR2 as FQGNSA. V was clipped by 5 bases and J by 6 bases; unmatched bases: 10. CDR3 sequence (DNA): TGTGCCAGCAGCCCTCATCTAGCGGGAGGCTACGATACGCAGTATTTT. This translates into CASSPHLAGGYDTQYF.